This paragraph covers one TCR beta chain sequence. Its antigen is not identified. This record belongs to a study of T cell repertoires in ileal Crohn's disease. Study-wide context: Approximately 32% were active smokers at surgery; median disease duration was around 8 years. About half received postoperative treatment, about a dozen with thiopurines and around 20 anti-TNF.

Per sample, around 0.55 micrograms of biopsy DNA were TCRB immunosequenced. Method: immunoSEQ multiplex PCR; TCRdb's copy keeps in-frame clones and lacks some. The table lists 14,000 or so clones, about 73% of them singletons. Germline V lookup: CDR1 SGDLS, CDR2 YYNGEE. V was trimmed by 0 bases and J by 7 bases, leaving 11 bases between them. The CDR3 is made up of 13 amino acids. Study-wide points: Clonal expansions were more frequent in active smokers than non-smokers at surgery.

This TCR came from an adult with Crohn's disease. The sequenced sample was ileal tissue. This chain joins TRBV9 and TRBJ2-7; D unclear. The CDR3 protein is CASSVDSSGEQYF. The CDR3 DNA follows: TGTGCCAGCAGCGTAGACAGCTCAGGAGAGCAGTACTTC.